This paragraph reports one T cell receptor beta chain. As yet, its antigen is unknown. This sample is part of a study of beta chain features in type 1 diabetes. The study, taken as a whole, reports: Researchers cautioned that cDNA sequencing could over-represent cells with high TCR expression. Moderate but significant shortening of TCRB CDR3s was recorded in all four CD4+ subsets from Type 1 diabetes patients. Within the patient group, naive, central memory and Treg TCRB repertoires appeared more similar to each other than within healthy donors. Whether HLA type affects TCRB rearrangement stayed undetermined in the present work.

Since all of the isolated RNA was reverse transcribed, expressed TCRB transcripts were what got sequenced. The repertoire was sequenced with immunoSEQ multiplex PCR; TCRdb's copy has only in-frame clones and lacks some. Of hundreds of thousands of clones in the sample, 11% are singletons; the top ten hold around 0.015%. With V trimmed by 2 bases and J by 1 base, 4 bases remained unmatched. The CDR3 spans 15 residues. Germline-derived CDR1 and CDR2 are KGHSH and LQKENI. The sequence derives from a young man with type 1 diabetes. Sequencing used naive CD4+ T cells from blood. The chain has TRBV18 and TRBJ1-1, with TRBD1 identical over 7 bases. CDR3 loop: CASSPLTGTNTEAFF. The CDR3 DNA is TGTGCCAGCTCACCATTGACAGGGACGAACACTGAAGCTTTCTTT.